One and the same sample provided the 15 T cell receptor beta chains below, sequenced in a study of T-cell reconstitution after alpha-beta-depleted transplantation in children. Unique molecular identifiers tagged the TCRbeta library. TCRdb redid the calling of the PCR reads with MiXCR, one entry per CDR3 protein. The sample has about 370,000 distinct CDR3 sequences; around 21% are singletons. The sample was PBMCs from the stem cell graft donor, taken from the stem cell graft. The source is a human donor who donated a stem cell graft to a child with acute myeloid leukemia.

There are many counts of this clonotype. The V and J genes are TRBV7-2 and TRBJ2-7; D unresolved. In germline, CDR1 is SGHTA, CDR2 FQGNSA. V lost 5 bases and J 5 bases, leaving 7 bases between the germline ends. The CDR3 is 11 amino acids. Written as DNA, the CDR3 is TGTGCCAGCAGCAATTGGAACGAGCAGTACTTC. Protein sequence: CASSNWNEQYF.

The rearrangement links TRBV27 to TRBJ2-5, with unresolved D. V dropped 4 bases and J dropped 5 bases, with 17 bases sitting between them. Germline CDR1 MNHEY, CDR2 SMNVEV (reference sequence). The CDR3 consists of 15 residues. CDR3 amino acids: CASSSQLFGRETQYF. The DNA for the CDR3 is TGTGCCAGCAGTTCTCAACTATTTGGCCGGGAGACCCAGTACTTC.

About this clonotype: This could be a read error, since a much larger clone is one nucleotide away. This chain links TRBV12-3 or TRBV12-4 with TRBJ2-1; D tentatively fits TRBD1 or TRBD2 (6 bases each). The CDR3 extends over 13 amino acids. V was pared by 6 bases and J by 9 bases, with 15 bases between. Written as DNA, the CDR3 is TGTGCCAGCAGGGGAGGACAGCAGTGTGAGCAGTTCTTC. Translated, it gives CASRGGQQCEQFF.

The CDR3 protein is CASRKDRYNEQFF. The CDR3 nucleotides are TGTGCCAGCAGGAAAGACAGGTACAATGAGCAGTTCTTC. The chain couples TRBV12-3 or TRBV12-4 to TRBJ2-1, with a possible D match to TRBD1 (6 bases). This CDR3 is 13 amino acids long. V dropped 6 bases and J dropped 4 bases, with 10 bases sitting between them.

The chain uses TRBV25-1 and TRBJ2-7; 11 positions agree with TRBD2. V shed 7 bases and J 7 bases; nucleotides not matched to a gene: 9. The CDR3 has 14 residues. The germline gives CDR1 MGHDK, CDR2 SYGVNS. CDR3 nucleotides: TGTGCCAGCACGACTAGCGGGACACTGGGGGAGCAGTACTTC. Translating it yields CASTTSGTLGEQYF.

This clonotype is a singleton in its sample. The V and J genes are TRBV7-2 and TRBJ2-5, with D possibly TRBD2 on 7 matching bases. The CDR3 extends over 15 amino acids. The germline CDR1 and CDR2 sequences are SGHTA and FQGNSA. Trimming took 4 bases from V and 2 from J, leaving 14 bases between them. CDR3 DNA sequence: TGTGCCAGCAGCTCCCTAGGGGGAGGGCAAGAGACCCAGTACTTC. Encoded protein: CASSSLGGGQETQYF.

This sequence joins TRBV7-9 and TRBJ2-5, with D maybe TRBD2 (5 bases). Trimming took 3 bases from V and 2 from J, leaving 19 bases between them. CDR3 length: 17 residues. Germline CDR1 and CDR2: SEHNR and FQNEAQ (reference sequence). CDR3 coding DNA: TGTGCCAGCAGCTTGGGCTTTCTGGGAGAGGGACAAGAGACCCAGTACTTC. Translating it yields CASSLGFLGEGQETQYF.

This rearrangement joins TRBV5-1 to TRBJ1-4; unclear D gene. This CDR3 comprises 14 residues. V dropped 4 bases and J dropped 8 bases, with 15 bases sitting between them. The germline gives CDR1 SGHRS, CDR2 YFSETQ. CDR3 sequence reads: CASSTKGREEKLFF. Written as DNA, the CDR3 is TGCGCCAGCAGCACAAAAGGGAGGGAGGAAAAACTGTTTTTT. The complete variable domain, with remaining parts taken from reference TRBV5-1 and TRBJ1-4, reads KAGVTQTPRYLIKTRGQQVTLSCSPISGHRSVSWYQQTPGQGLQFLFEYFSETQRNKGNFPGRFSGRQFSNSRSEMNVSTLELGDSALYLCASSTKGREEKLFFGSGTQLSVL.

This clonotype was counted a few times. The gene calls are TRBV27 and TRBJ2-7, with TRBD2 matching 14 bases. The V segment lost 3 bases and the J segment 5 bases; nucleotides outside the gene matches: 3. This CDR3 is 15 amino acids long. The V gene's germline CDR1 is MNHEY and CDR2 SMNVEV (reference sequence). CDR3 in DNA: TGTGCCAGCAGTTTGACTAGCGGGAGGGTCAACGAGCAGTACTTC. The encoded protein is CASSLTSGRVNEQYF.

V gene TRBV28 combines with J gene TRBJ1-1, with D perhaps TRBD1 (5 bases). The CDR3 sequence is 15 residues long. The V gene's germline CDR1 is MDHEN and CDR2 SYDVKM. Between the trimmed V and J ends, which lost 3 bases and 6 bases, there was a span of 17 bases. The CDR3 is CASSFASAGTAEAFF. Written as DNA, the CDR3 is TGTGCCAGCAGTTTTGCTTCCGCAGGGACGGCTGAAGCTTTCTTT.

This clonotype appeared a few times. The V call is TRBV7-7, the J call TRBJ2-1; no clear D. The CDR3 runs 14 residues. CDR1 is SSHAT, CDR2 FNYEAQ, per germline (reference sequence). Trimming took off 2 bases at V and 6 bases at J, with 11 bases between the two ends. The CDR3 nucleotides are TGTGCCAGCAGCTTAATCTCGTCCCCCAATGAGCAGTTCTTC. The encoded protein is CASSLISSPNEQFF.

V and J are TRBV12-3 or TRBV12-4 and TRBJ1-1; perhaps TRBD1 as D (5 bases). With 3 bases removed from V and 1 base from J, the gap between germline ends came to 18 bases. This CDR3 has 17 residues. The CDR3 loop is CASSFWGSGGSNTEAFF. CDR3 nucleotide sequence: TGTGCCAGCAGTTTTTGGGGGTCCGGGGGTTCGAACACTGAAGCTTTCTTT.

J is TRBJ2-2 and V is TRBV27; the D gene is possibly TRBD1 (6 bases). Trimming took off 0 bases at V and 0 bases at J, with 14 bases between the two ends. The CDR3 is 18 residues long. Germline CDR1 and CDR2: MNHEY and SMNVEV (reference sequence). CDR3 sequence (DNA): TGTGCCAGCAGTTTATCGGGGACAAATTACGCGAACACCGGGGAGCTGTTTTTT. It is translated as CASSLSGTNYANTGELFF.

The V and J genes are TRBV20-1 and TRBJ2-5; TRBD2 matches at 9 bases. Germline V gene data show CDR1 as DFQATT and CDR2 as SNEGSKA (reference sequence). The CDR3 covers 13 residues. Unmatched junction bases numbered 5, after V lost 5 bases and J lost 4 bases. CDR3 in DNA: TGCAGTGCTTCCGGGACTAGCAGAGAGACCCAGTACTTC. Translating gives CSASGTSRETQYF.

V is TRBV4-1 and J is TRBJ2-1; D is unresolved. V was cut by 0 bases and J by 3 bases, with 15 bases left in between. Per the germline V gene, CDR1 is MGHRA and CDR2 is YSYEKL. CDR3 length: 17 amino acids. The CDR3 sequence is CASSQEPHGTLYNEQFF. CDR3 sequence (DNA): TGCGCCAGCAGCCAAGAACCGCACGGAACCCTCTACAATGAGCAGTTCTTC.